These 12 T cell receptor beta chains were sequenced from one sample in a study of blood T cell repertoires in COVID-19. Using immunoSEQ multiplex PCR, the repertoire was profiled, and TCRdb retains in-frame clones only, with some absent. The sample lists 450,000 to 500,000 clones, 80% to 90% occurring once. Sequenced sample: peripheral blood. The receptor set was obtained from a human donor in a cohort sampled during active COVID-19.

This chain joins TRBV19 and TRBJ1-2; 9 nucleotides agree with TRBD1. The germline gives CDR1 LNHDA, CDR2 SQIVND (reference sequence). V lost 7 bases, J lost 2 bases, and 11 bases stayed unmatched. The CDR3 has 16 residues. The CDR3 protein is CASNGQGTHTNYGYTF. The CDR3 nucleotides read TGTGCCAGTAACGGACAGGGGACCCACACGAACTATGGCTACACCTTC.

This chain's CDR3 is CASSWGSGSGNTIYF. CDR3 sequence (DNA): TGTGCCAGCAGCTGGGGCTCGGGCTCTGGAAACACCATATATTTT. The gene calls are TRBV7-2 and TRBJ1-3, with D possibly matching TRBD1 (5 bases). V was cut by 4 bases and J by 0 bases, with 10 bases left in between. The CDR3 length is 15 residues. Germline assignment: CDR1 SGHTA and CDR2 FQGNSA.

The gene calls are TRBV6-5 and TRBJ1-2; D gene unclear. CDR3 length: 13 residues. V shed 0 bases and J shed 8 bases, with 10 bases lying between them. Per germline, CDR1 MNHEY and CDR2 SVGAGI. CDR3: CASSYSGESGYTF. The CDR3 nucleotides read TGTGCCAGCAGTTACTCGGGAGAAAGCGGCTACACCTTC.

V is TRBV7-2 and J is TRBJ2-3, with TRBD2 matching 9 bases. Germline loops: CDR1 SGHTA, CDR2 FQGNSA. V lost 7 bases and J lost 5; bases outside the gene matches: 7. The CDR3 has 14 amino acids. The CDR3, as DNA: TGTGCCAGCAAGTCTAGCGGGACGTTAGATACGCAGTATTTT. Translating it yields CASKSSGTLDTQYF. Full variable domain (outside the CDR3, taken from reference TRBV7-2 and TRBJ2-3): GAGVSQSPSNKVTEKGKDVELRCDPISGHTALYWYRQSLGQGLEFLIYFQGNSAPDKSGLPSDRFSAERTGGSVSTLTIQRTQQEDSAVYLCASKSSGTLDTQYFGPGTRLTVL.

This clone has only one observation. The chain joins TRBV6-4 to TRBJ2-2; 11 bases map to TRBD2. The CDR3 extends over 16 amino acids. Germline values: CDR1 MRHNA, CDR2 SNTAGT. V gave up 4 bases and J gave up 6 bases; unmatched junction bases: 7. The CDR3: CASSVVAGGTAGELFF. The CDR3 bases are TGTGCCAGCAGTGTTGTAGCGGGAGGGACGGCCGGGGAGCTGTTTTTT.

This clone was picked up a small number of times. The J gene is TRBJ1-2, the V gene TRBV2; the match to TRBD1 covers 8 bases. With V trimmed by 5 bases and J by 5 bases, 10 bases remained unmatched. CDR3 length: 15 amino acids. Germline V gives CDR1 SNHLY, CDR2 FYNNEI. The chain's CDR3 is CASSPISGGQYGYTF. DNA for the CDR3: TGTGCCAGCAGTCCGATATCAGGGGGCCAGTATGGCTACACCTTC.

The chain has TRBV3-1 (or the pseudogene TRBV3-2) and TRBJ2-1; tentatively, D is TRBD2 (6 bases). The V gene's germline CDR1 is LGHDT and CDR2 YNNKEL (reference sequence). CDR3 length: 17 amino acids. Between the trimmed V and J ends, which lost 4 bases and 0 bases, there was a span of 16 bases. This chain's CDR3 is CASSLDLRTTSYNEQFF. CDR3 in DNA: TGTGCCAGCAGCCTGGACTTACGGACTACCTCCTACAATGAGCAGTTCTTC.

This clone was observed a few times. The chain uses TRBV7-6 and TRBJ2-2; D is perhaps TRBD2 (6 bases). CDR1 and CDR2 (germline): SGHVS, FNYEAQ. Trimming took off 1 base at V and 6 bases at J, with 12 bases between the two ends. The CDR3 loop spans 15 amino acids. The CDR3 region has the DNA TGTGCCAGCAGCTTAGTTTATTCGGGGGCCGGGGAGCTGTTTTTT. It specifies CASSLVYSGAGELFF.

This clone was observed a few times. This rearrangement joins TRBV7-8 to TRBJ1-5; D uncertain. The V end lost 2 bases, the J end lost 7 bases, and 6 bases lay between the germline ends. This CDR3 contains 12 residues. From germline, CDR1 is SGHVS and CDR2 FQNEAQ. The CDR3 loop is CASSLLRQPQHF. The CDR3 nucleotides read TGTGCCAGCAGCTTACTCCGGCAGCCCCAGCATTTT.

This chain joins TRBV27 and TRBJ2-1; D not resolved. The CDR3 length is 15 residues. V was trimmed by 2 bases and J by 0 bases, leaving 8 bases between them. CDR1 MNHEY and CDR2 SMNVEV come from the germline V gene (reference sequence). CDR3 sequence reads: CASSLLGFSYNEQFF. The CDR3 bases are TGTGCCAGCAGTTTACTGGGCTTCTCCTACAATGAGCAGTTCTTC.

The gene calls are TRBV5-1 and TRBJ2-3; D perhaps matches TRBD2 (5 bases). V was clipped by 6 bases and J by 0 bases, with 14 bases between them. This CDR3 region has 15 residues. Germline V CDR1 and CDR2: SGHRS, YFSETQ. The CDR3 region has the DNA TGCGCCAGCACGCTACTAGGACCTAGCACAGATACGCAGTATTTT. Residues: CASTLLGPSTDTQYF. Together with reference TRBV5-1 and TRBJ2-3, the CDR3 gives the full variable domain: KAGVTQTPRYLIKTRGQQVTLSCSPISGHRSVSWYQQTPGQGLQFLFEYFSETQRNKGNFPGRFSGRQFSNSRSEMNVSTLELGDSALYLCASTLLGPSTDTQYFGPGTRLTVL.

The rearrangement uses TRBV3-1 (or the pseudogene TRBV3-2) and TRBJ1-2; maybe TRBD1 (6 bases). The CDR3 loop spans 15 amino acids. V lost 1 base, J lost 7 bases, and 16 bases lay in between. Germline CDR1 and CDR2: LGHDT and YNNKEL (reference sequence). The CDR3 loop reads CASSQVPDSSGGYTF. CDR3 nucleotide sequence: TGTGCCAGCAGCCAAGTCCCGGACAGCTCGGGTGGCTACACCTTC.